This T cell receptor beta chain was documented in a study of long-term antiretroviral therapy in people with HIV (dated by TCRdb to about 2022). About the study as a whole: Collection of the earliest samples took place about a decade ahead of the 2015 WHO recommendation for immediate ART, at a time when ART was typically delayed until CD4 counts fell. Whether ART initiation and durable HIV suppression were associated with changes in peripheral blood TRB repertoire composition and diversity was tested in a retrospective serial study. No cross-contamination during QIAcube processing turned up in test extractions that ran a monoclonal T-cell line alongside 33 polyclonal samples. Of the 30 participants with HIV, approximately 11 were female. A total of roughly 200 cryopreserved PBMC samples came from approximately 30 adults with confirmed HIV infection and were collected serially over a mean of approximately six years (range 1-12). What the research found in general, with its limitations: ART initiation was associated with a significant increase in TRB diversity, but diversity stayed significantly below transplant donor controls even after long-term ART. Unsorted PBMC were profiled instead of sorted CD4+ and CD8+ T cells because pre-ART samples had limited cell numbers. Since PBMC availability was limited, sequencing covered only the TCR beta chain, with no alpha chain pairing. CDR3 length ranges in HIV repertoires were narrower than in controls, and network structure suggested an antigen-experienced repertoire with only a slight naive shift after ART. The repertoire was dominated across all time points by expanded TRB clones identified before ART initiation, although this dominance was seen to fluctuate and to decrease in many PLHIV after ART. The samples span the years 2004 to 2017, and the ART regimens used may be less effective than current regimens. No data were available on ART adherence, viral resistance or therapy changes, limiting inferences about post-ART repertoire changes.

Deletion took 2 bases off V and 5 bases off J, with a span of 10 bases between the germline ends. The germline V gene provides CDR1 SQVTM and CDR2 ANQGSEA. Reading from cysteine to phenylalanine, the CDR3 counts 12 amino acids. The CDR3 DNA has 36 bases and is translated from base 1. Inclusion was restricted to participants for whom at least one PBMC sample before ART initiation and at least two post-ART samples were available. Every participant with HIV received treatment in the United States of America. Cryopreserved samples of about 1-10 million PBMC were thawed and washed before DNA extraction. At the time of the earliest PBMC sample, participants with HIV were aged between about 20 and 54 years. PBMC samples from each participant spanned 1-4 timepoints before ART initiation and 2-8 timepoints after ART initiation, with a median of 7 samples. Serial HIV viral load, CD4+ T-cell count, ART history and demographic data were obtained for every participant. Genomic DNA was extracted from unsorted PBMC with a Qiagen kit on a QIAcube, processed in batches of 12 samples.

This clone was observed a single time. What this receptor recognizes is not known. No base qualities exist here, and no much larger clone lies one base off it. The immunoSEQ hsTCRB v3.0 assay was used at survey level resolution for TRB variable region sequencing. The target sequencing depth for TRB was about 40,000-50,000 T-cell genomes per sample. TRB libraries were pooled and sequenced on an Illumina MiSeq using a v3 150-cycle kit. On the study's bioinformatics: Repertoire analysis was run in R within a reproducible Nextflow workflow that covered QC, data transformation and analysis. LymphoSeq2, an R package for exploring AIRR-Seq data, was used to implement custom analyses. Several samples that yielded fewer than 5000 total TRB sequences were excluded, so that under 200 HIV repertoires were analyzed. Among the approximately 190 retained HIV repertoires, 59 were collected before ART initiation and around 130 after ART initiation. Repertoires were downsampled to 5000 TRB nucleotide sequences, with summary statistics averaged over 100 downsampling iterations. The analysis kept only TRB sequences whose CDR3 regions were at least seven amino acids long. Diversity was assessed using a clonality score derived from Shannon entropy and using the Gini coefficient. In the repertoire networks, any two of the top 5000 CDR3 amino acid sequences were connected whenever the two sequences differed by an edit distance of one. GLIPH2 predicted antigen specificity groups and MHC restriction for TRB CDR3 amino acid sequences. To flag known associations with CMV, EBV, HIV or tissue antigens, CDR3 amino acid sequences were compared against VDJdb and McPAS-TCR. Pre-ART, post-ART and control groups were compared with Wilcoxon signed-rank tests and Holm-Bonferroni correction. In its TCRdb copy, this immuneACCESS table keeps in-frame sequences only and misses some clones. Where compared with another copy, unresolved V genes explain less than half of these, and the others have no known cause. V and J calls and clone size come straight from that table; D and trimming were deduced from the DNA. This sample gives about 26,000 clones in total; over 65% of them show up just once. The ten biggest clones cover 7% to 9.5% of the sample.

The source material was unsorted PBMCs, sampled approximately 4.8 years after starting antiretroviral therapy. The rearrangement combines TRBV29-1 with TRBJ2-7; the D gene assignment is ambiguous. The origin of this receptor is a man aged 35 to 55 with HIV. The bases read TGCAGCGTTGAAATTAGGTGGGACGAGCAGTACTTC. Translated, this is CSVEIRWDEQYF.